The rows below give T cell receptor beta chains drawn from one sample of a study of cytotoxic CD8 clonotypes in ibrutinib-treated CLL. TCRdb's table, derived via immunoSEQ multiplex PCR, lists solely in-frame clones and lacks some. Here the sample spans about 140,000 clones, over 75% being singletons. Sequenced here: PBMCs, sampled after 36 months of ibrutinib treatment. These receptors all come from a human donor with chronic lymphocytic leukemia. Both conserved end residues are part of each CDR3. The order of the fields is J gene, V gene, D gene, clone size, CDR3 DNA, CDR3 protein. The D gene is left open where the match is weak. Some rows have no size entry. The others give once, few or many, or a class for an expanded clone.

TRBJ2-1,TRBV6-5,-,-,TGTGCCAGCAGCCCACTCCGGCGAGATTACAATGAGCAGTTCTTC,CASSPLRRDYNEQFF
TRBJ2-7,TRBV13,-,-,TGTGCCAGCAGCTCCTCCGGGCAGGGCATAGCCTACGAGCAGTACTTC,CASSSSGQGIAYEQYF
TRBJ2-1,TRBV27,TRBD2,-,TGTGCCAGCAGAGGGACTAGCCCCTACAATGAGCAGTTCTTC,CASRGTSPYNEQFF
TRBJ1-1,TRBV19,-,-,TGTGCCAGTAGTAGGGACGGGTCTTTGAACACTGAAGCTTTCTTT,CASSRDGSLNTEAFF
TRBJ1-2,TRBV11-2,-,-,TGTGCCAGCAACAATGCTTACTATGGCTACACCTTC,CASNNAYYGYTF
TRBJ1-1,TRBV28,TRBD1,-,TGTGCCAGCAGTCCAAACCCTGGACAGGGATACACTGAAGCTTTCTTT,CASSPNPGQGYTEAFF
TRBJ1-2,TRBV11-2,TRBD1,-,TGTGCCAGCAGCGTGGACAGGGGTGGTGGCTACACCTTC,CASSVDRGGGYTF
TRBJ1-1,TRBV5-4,-,-,TGTGCCAGCAAAGTTTCGGGAATCACTGAAGCTTTCTTT,CASKVSGITEAFF
TRBJ1-5,TRBV28,-,-,TGTGCCAGCAGTGGACTATATGGTTATAATCAGCCCCAGCATTTT,CASSGLYGYNQPQHF
TRBJ1-2,TRBV14,-,few,TGTGCCAGCAGCCAAGATCAGCTGTTCTATGGCTACACCTTC,CASSQDQLFYGYTF
TRBJ2-7,TRBV28,-,few,TGTGCCAGCAGTTTACCCGTAGGCAGTAACGAGCAGTACTTC,CASSLPVGSNEQYF
TRBJ2-7,TRBV7-9,-,-,TGTGCCACCAAAGGGGACGGGTACGAGCAGTACTTC,CATKGDGYEQYF
TRBJ2-4,TRBV27,TRBD1,-,TGTGCCAGCAGACCCACAGGGGGCGGAAACATTCAGTACTTC,CASRPTGGGNIQYF
TRBJ2-7,TRBV27,-,-,TGTGCCAGCAGTTTGGGGCCAGCCTGCGAGCAGTACTTC,CASSLGPACEQYF
TRBJ2-7,TRBV6-5,-,-,TGTGCCAGCAGAAGGGTCCACGAGCAGTACTTC,CASRRVHEQYF
TRBJ1-2,TRBV6-1,TRBD1,-,TGTGCCAGCAGTGCCGACAGGGGGCCTGGCTACACCTTC,CASSADRGPGYTF
TRBJ1-1,TRBV30,-,-,TGTGCCTGGAGTGTGGAGGGGACTGAAGCTTTCTTT,CAWSVEGTEAFF
TRBJ1-1,TRBV4-1,-,-,TGCGCCAGCAGCCAAGGCCGGAACACTGAAGCTTTCTTT,CASSQGRNTEAFF
TRBJ1-5,TRBV4-1,-,-,TGCGCCAGCAGCCAAGCCTCCTCTCAGCCCCAGCATTTT,CASSQASSQPQHF
TRBJ1-3,TRBV11-2,-,-,TGTGCCAGCAGCTTAGACGTCGCCGGAAACACCATATATTTT,CASSLDVAGNTIYF
TRBJ2-3,TRBV28,-,-,TGTGCCAGCAGTTTACCACTCGCTAGCACAGATACGCAGTATTTT,CASSLPLASTDTQYF
TRBJ1-1,TRBV13,TRBD1,many,TGTGCCAGCAGCCCCCTTTCAGGGGGCGGCACTGAAGCTTTCTTT,CASSPLSGGGTEAFF
TRBJ2-2,TRBV29-1,TRBD1,-,TGCAGCGTTGATCAGGGGGCAGGGACCGGGGAGCTGTTTTTT,CSVDQGAGTGELFF
TRBJ1-1,TRBV9,-,-,TGTGCCAGCAGCGTAGGCAGCCTTTTGATCAACACTGAAGCTTTCTTT,CASSVGSLLINTEAFF
TRBJ1-2,TRBV21-1,-,-,TGTGCCAGCAGCAACAGGGGTGGCTACACCTTC,CASSNRGGYTF
TRBJ1-1,TRBV6-6,-,-,TGTGCCAGCAGTAAATATGGGGGCCAGTTGGAAGCTTTCTTT,CASSKYGGQLEAFF
TRBJ1-1,TRBV29-1,-,-,TGCAGCGCTCTATTGAGCATGAACACTGAAGCTTTCTTT,CSALLSMNTEAFF
TRBJ1-1,TRBV6-4,-,-,TGTGCCAGCAGTGACGGACTCAGGGGCGGGACGATTGAAGCTTTCTTT,CASSDGLRGGTIEAFF
TRBJ1-4,TRBV6-5,-,-,TGTGCCGGCAGTTACTATCGGGGATCGGAAAAACTGTTTTTT,CAGSYYRGSEKLFF
TRBJ2-2,TRBV6-5,-,-,TGTGCCAGCACTCATAACGGCGGGGTGACCGGGGAGCTGTTTTTT,CASTHNGGVTGELFF
TRBJ1-2,TRBV4-1,-,once,TGCGCCAGCAGCCAAGATATATTAGGGGCTGGCTATGGCTACACCTTC,CASSQDILGAGYGYTF
TRBJ2-7,TRBV29-1,TRBD2,-,TGCAGCGTTGCGCACTTTAGCGGGACAACCTACGAGCAGTACTTC,CSVAHFSGTTYEQYF
TRBJ2-3,TRBV18,-,-,TGTGCCAGCTCACCAGAGTATACGCAGTATTTT,CASSPEYTQYF
TRBJ2-2,TRBV5-1,TRBD2,once,TGCGCCAGCAGCTTGGGACTAGCGGGAGCGGTCGGGGAGCTGTTTTTT,CASSLGLAGAVGELFF
TRBJ2-7,TRBV6-5,TRBD1,-,TGTGCCAGCAGGTACGGACAGGACACCTACGAGCAGTACTTC,CASRYGQDTYEQYF
TRBJ1-5,TRBV7-9,-,-,TGTGCCAGCAGCTTAGGTACAGGGACCTATAGCAATCAGCCCCAGCATTTT,CASSLGTGTYSNQPQHF